The T cell receptor beta chain under discussion was sequenced for a study of cytomegalovirus exposure and HLA in healthy donors (dated by TCRdb to 2016 to 2017). With respect to the entire study: According to a later analysis, the roughly 120 validation repertoires were produced on the same platform as the 700 or so repertoires of the first cohort. The study combined high-throughput TCR immunosequencing, statistical association of individual TCRs with disease status, and machine learning to predict cytomegalovirus infection status. The study aimed to test whether cataloging public T cell receptors could reveal signatures of past pathogen exposure. Besides the first cohort of 500 to 700 subjects, a separate validation cohort made up of over 100 different subjects was used.

About this clone: Its cognate antigen has yet to be identified. It has no much larger one-base neighbor in the sample; base qualities were not kept.

Separate from the approximately 670-subject first cohort, the validation cohort of 120 subjects was the group to which the donors belonged. From V the trimming removes 6 bases and from J it removes 3 bases, while the gene matches leave 12 bases of the junction unaccounted for. Looking up the germline V gene yields CDR1 SGHRS and CDR2 YFSETQ. Counted from cysteine to phenylalanine, this CDR3 has 15 amino acids. Just CDR3 DNA is preserved here, 45 bases in frame from base 1. Library generation was performed with the immunoSEQ multiplex PCR assay. The original methods were these. A statistical classification framework was developed to diagnose cytomegalovirus status using the catalog of TCR beta chain sequences. Imported from immuneACCESS, the table was reduced by TCRdb to in-frame sequences with V and J called. These copies leave out some clones; in studies compared against another copy, an unresolved V gene accounts for under half, and the cause of the remainder is not known. V and J calls and clone size are as listed in that table; D and trimming were resolved from the DNA. This sample has 90,000 to 140,000 clones in its table, and about 88% of those were observed once. The ten top clones hold about 4% of the sample.

The full study reports these points: In vitro tests confirmed that a few of the cytomegalovirus-associated TCR beta chains recognize cytomegalovirus antigens. The classifier was reported to diagnose cytomegalovirus status with high specificity and sensitivity in both the original cohort and the validation cohort. A later analysis had no HLA typing for the validation cohort, so co-occurrence there was scored across all 110 or so repertoires. While some public TCRs were present in many individuals, most TCR sequences turned up only very rarely across donors. In a later analysis, TCRs clustered in the first cohort were found to also tend to co-occur in the roughly 120 validation repertoires, with 90% to 95% of cluster scores above 0. In the study, about 150 TCR beta chains were listed as associated with cytomegalovirus. The authors suggested that the approach could potentially be extended to other disease states and immunological phenotypes.

This chain is built from TRBV5-1 and TRBJ2-7, and TRBD2 aligns with 7 junction nucleotides. Sequencing was carried out using PBMCs. This clonotype was sampled from a woman between 18 and 29 years old in good health and CMV-seropositive. The DNA sequence reads TGCGCCAGCACCCCGACGGGGCTAGCGGACTACGAGCAGTACTTC. Its product reads: CASTPTGLADYEQYF.